The present entry profiles one TCR beta chain with its context. As every portion of the isolated RNA was reverse transcribed, the sequencing read expressed TCRB transcripts. Clones were sequenced by immunoSEQ multiplex PCR, and TCRdb holds only the in-frame ones, with some missing. The sample carries fewer than 900,000 clones, roughly a sixth recorded once. The entry originates in a study of beta chain features in type 1 diabetes. The V end was cut by 8 bases, the J end by 8 bases, with 10 bases between. The CDR3 loop spans 11 amino acids. Germline CDR1 reads MDHEN; CDR2 reads SYDVKM. The chain uses TRBV28 and TRBJ2-1; D uncertain. This receptor was identified in a woman under 30 in good health. The sequenced sample consisted of naive CD4+ T cells from blood. The CDR3 nucleotides read TGTGCCAGCCTGACCCGCGATGAGCAGTTCTTC. This gives the protein CASLTRDEQFF.